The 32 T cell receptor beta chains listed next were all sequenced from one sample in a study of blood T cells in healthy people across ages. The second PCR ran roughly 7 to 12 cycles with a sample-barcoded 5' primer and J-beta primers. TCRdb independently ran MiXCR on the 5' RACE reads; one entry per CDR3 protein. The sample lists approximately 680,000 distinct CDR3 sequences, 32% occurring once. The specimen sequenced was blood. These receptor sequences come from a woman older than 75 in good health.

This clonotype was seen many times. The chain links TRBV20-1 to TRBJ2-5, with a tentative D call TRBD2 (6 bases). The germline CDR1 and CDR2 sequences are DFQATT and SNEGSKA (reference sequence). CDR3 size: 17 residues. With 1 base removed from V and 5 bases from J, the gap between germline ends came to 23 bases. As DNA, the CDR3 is TGCAGTGCTAGAGCGGAGCTGACTAGGTCATTAGGGGAGACCCAGTACTTC. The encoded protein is CSARAELTRSLGETQYF.

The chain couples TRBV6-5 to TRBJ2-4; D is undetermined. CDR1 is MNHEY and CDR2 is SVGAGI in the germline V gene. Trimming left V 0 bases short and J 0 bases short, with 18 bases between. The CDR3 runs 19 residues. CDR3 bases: TGTGCCAGCAGTTACTCGAGTGGATCCAGCATCCTAGCCAAAAACATTCAGTACTTC. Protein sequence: CASSYSSGSSILAKNIQYF.

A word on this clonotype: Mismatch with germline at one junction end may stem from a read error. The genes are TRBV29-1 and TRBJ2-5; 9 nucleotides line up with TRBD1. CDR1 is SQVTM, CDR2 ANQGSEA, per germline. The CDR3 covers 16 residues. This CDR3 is CSVRDRATLLGETRYF. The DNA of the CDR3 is TGCAGCGTTCGGGACAGGGCAACTCTTTTGGGAGAGACCCGGTACTTC.

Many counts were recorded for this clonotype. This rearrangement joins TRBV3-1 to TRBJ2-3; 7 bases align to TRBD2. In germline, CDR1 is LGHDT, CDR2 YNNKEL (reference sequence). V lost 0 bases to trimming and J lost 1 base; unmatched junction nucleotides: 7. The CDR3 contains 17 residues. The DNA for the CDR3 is TGTGCCAGCAGCCAAGAGTCCCTGGCGGGGGGCACAGATACGCAGTATTTT. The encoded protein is CASSQESLAGGTDTQYF.

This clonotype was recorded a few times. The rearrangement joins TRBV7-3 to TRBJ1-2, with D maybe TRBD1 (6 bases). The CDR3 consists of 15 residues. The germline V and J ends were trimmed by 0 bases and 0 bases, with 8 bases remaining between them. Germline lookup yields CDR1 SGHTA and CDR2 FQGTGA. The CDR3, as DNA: TGTGCCAGCAGCTTAACGGCAGGGGCTAACTATGGCTACACCTTC. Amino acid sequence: CASSLTAGANYGYTF.

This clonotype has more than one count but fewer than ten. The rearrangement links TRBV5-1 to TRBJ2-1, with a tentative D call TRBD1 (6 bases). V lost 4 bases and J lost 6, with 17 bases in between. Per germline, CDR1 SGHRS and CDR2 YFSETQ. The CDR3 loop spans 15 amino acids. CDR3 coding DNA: TGCGCCAGCAGCGCCCGGGACATCGCCTTCAATGAGCAGTTCTTC. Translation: CASSARDIAFNEQFF.

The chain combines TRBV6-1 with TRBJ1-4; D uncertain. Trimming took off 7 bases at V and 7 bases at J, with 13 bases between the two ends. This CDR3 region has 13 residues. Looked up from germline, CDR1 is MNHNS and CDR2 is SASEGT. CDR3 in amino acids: CASTATGREKLFF. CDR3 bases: TGTGCCAGCACCGCCACCGGGCGTGAAAAACTGTTTTTT.

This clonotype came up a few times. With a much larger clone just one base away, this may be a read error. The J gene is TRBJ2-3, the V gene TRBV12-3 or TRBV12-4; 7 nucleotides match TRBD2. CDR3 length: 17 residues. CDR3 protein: CAGSWGGTNVGTDTQYF. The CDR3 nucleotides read TGTGCCGGCAGTTGGGGGGGGACCAACGTGGGCACAGATACGCAGTATTTT.

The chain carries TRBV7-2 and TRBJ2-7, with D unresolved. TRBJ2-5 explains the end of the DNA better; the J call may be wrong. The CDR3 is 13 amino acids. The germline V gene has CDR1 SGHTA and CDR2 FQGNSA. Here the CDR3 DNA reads TGTGCCAGCAGCCCTGTCCCCGGAGAGACCCAGTACTTC. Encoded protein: CASSPVPGETQYF.

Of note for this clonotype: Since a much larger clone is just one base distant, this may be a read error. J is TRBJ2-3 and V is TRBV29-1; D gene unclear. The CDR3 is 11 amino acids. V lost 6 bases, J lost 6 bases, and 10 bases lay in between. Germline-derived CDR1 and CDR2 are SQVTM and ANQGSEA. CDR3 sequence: CSVEAGDTQYF. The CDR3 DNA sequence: TGCAGCGTCGAGGCCGGTGATACGCAGTATTTT.

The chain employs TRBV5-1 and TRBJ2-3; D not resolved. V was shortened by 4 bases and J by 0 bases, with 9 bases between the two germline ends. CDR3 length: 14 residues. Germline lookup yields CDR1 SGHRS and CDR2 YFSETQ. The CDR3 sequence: CASSGRVSTDTQYF. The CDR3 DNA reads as TGCGCCAGCAGCGGACGCGTTAGCACAGATACGCAGTATTTT.

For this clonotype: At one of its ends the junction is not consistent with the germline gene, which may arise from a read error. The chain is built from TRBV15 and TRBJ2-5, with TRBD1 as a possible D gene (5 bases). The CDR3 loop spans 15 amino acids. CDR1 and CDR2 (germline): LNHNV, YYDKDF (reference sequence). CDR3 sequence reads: CATSRDRVVQETRYF. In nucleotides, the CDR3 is TGTGCCACCAGCAGAGACAGGGTGGTACAAGAGACCCGGTACTTC.

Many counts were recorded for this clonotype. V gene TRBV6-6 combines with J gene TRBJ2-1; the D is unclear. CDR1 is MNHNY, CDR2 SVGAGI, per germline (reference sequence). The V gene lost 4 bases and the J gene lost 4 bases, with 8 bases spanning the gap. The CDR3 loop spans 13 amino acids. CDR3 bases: TGTGCCAGCAGTTCCTCACTATACAATGAGCAGTTCTTC. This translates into CASSSSLYNEQFF.

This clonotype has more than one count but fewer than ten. CDR3 nucleotide sequence: TGTGCCAGCTCACCCCGGACAGGGAAAACAGATACGCAGTATTTT. Protein sequence: CASSPRTGKTDTQYF. V gene TRBV18 combines with J gene TRBJ2-3; 8 bases are shared with TRBD1. The junction had 5 bases not matched to a gene; V was cut back by 3 bases and J by 3 bases. Looked up from germline, CDR1 is KGHSH and CDR2 is LQKENI. This CDR3 is 15 amino acids long.

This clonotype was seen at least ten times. For the CDR3, the DNA is TGCAGTGCTGTGGGTCTAAACTATGGCTACACCTTC. Amino acid sequence: CSAVGLNYGYTF. V and J are TRBV20-1 and TRBJ1-2; D is ambiguous. Germline CDR1 is DFQATT and CDR2 is SNEGSKA (reference sequence). The CDR3 spans 12 residues. V gave up 5 bases and J gave up 2 bases, with 9 bases separating them.

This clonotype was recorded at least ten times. CDR3 residues: CASRPTGTGYNEQFF. Here the CDR3 DNA reads TGTGCCAGCAGACCCACCGGGACAGGATACAATGAGCAGTTCTTC. The V and J genes are TRBV6-1 and TRBJ2-1, with 8 bases that match TRBD1. J was trimmed by 4 bases and V by 6 bases; bases with no gene match: 8. The CDR3 has 15 amino acids. Germline V gene sequence: CDR1 MNHNS, CDR2 SASEGT.

The CDR3 is CASSSPPSSYNEQFF. In DNA, the CDR3 is TGCGCCAGCAGCTCCCCCCCTTCCTCCTACAATGAGCAGTTCTTC. The rearrangement joins TRBV5-1 to TRBJ2-1; D remains ambiguous. The CDR3 has 15 residues. In germline, CDR1 is SGHRS, CDR2 YFSETQ. With 3 bases removed from V and 0 bases from J, the gap between germline ends came to 10 bases.

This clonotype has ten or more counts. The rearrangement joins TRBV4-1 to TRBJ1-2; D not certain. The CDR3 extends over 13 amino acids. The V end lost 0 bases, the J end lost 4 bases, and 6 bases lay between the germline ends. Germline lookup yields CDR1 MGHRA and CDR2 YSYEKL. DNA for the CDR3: TGCGCCAGCAGCCAAGACAGCCTCTATGGCTACACCTTC. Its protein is CASSQDSLYGYTF.

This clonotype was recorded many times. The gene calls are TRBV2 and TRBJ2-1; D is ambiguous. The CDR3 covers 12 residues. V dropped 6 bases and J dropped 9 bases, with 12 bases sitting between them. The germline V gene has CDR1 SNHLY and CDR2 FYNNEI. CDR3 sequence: CASRLGFLEQFF. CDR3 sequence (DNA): TGTGCCAGCAGATTAGGGTTTCTTGAGCAGTTCTTC.

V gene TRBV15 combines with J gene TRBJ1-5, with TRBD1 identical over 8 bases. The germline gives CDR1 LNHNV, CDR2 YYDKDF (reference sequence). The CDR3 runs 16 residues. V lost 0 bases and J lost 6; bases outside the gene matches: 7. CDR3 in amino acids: CATSRDHPGGFQPQHF. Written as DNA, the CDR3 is TGTGCCACCAGCAGAGATCACCCAGGGGGCTTTCAGCCCCAGCATTTT.

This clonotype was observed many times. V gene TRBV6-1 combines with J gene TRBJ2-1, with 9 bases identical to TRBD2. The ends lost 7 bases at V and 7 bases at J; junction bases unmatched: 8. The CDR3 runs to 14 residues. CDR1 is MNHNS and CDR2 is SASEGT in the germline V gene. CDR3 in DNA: TGTGCCAGCAACGGCGGGGGGGCTCGGAATGAGCAGTTCTTC. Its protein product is CASNGGGARNEQFF.

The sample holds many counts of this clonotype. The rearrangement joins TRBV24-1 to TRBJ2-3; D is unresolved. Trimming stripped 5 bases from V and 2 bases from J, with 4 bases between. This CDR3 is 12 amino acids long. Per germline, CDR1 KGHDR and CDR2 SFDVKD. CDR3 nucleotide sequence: TGTGCCACCAGTGGCTACACAGATACGCAGTATTTT. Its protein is CATSGYTDTQYF.

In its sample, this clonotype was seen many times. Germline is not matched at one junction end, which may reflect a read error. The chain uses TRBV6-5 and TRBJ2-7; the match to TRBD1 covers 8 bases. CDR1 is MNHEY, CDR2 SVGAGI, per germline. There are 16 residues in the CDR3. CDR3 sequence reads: CASSDSGTGSYYEQYF. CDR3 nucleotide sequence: TGTGCCAGCAGTGACTCCGGGACAGGATCATACTACGAGCAGTACTTC.

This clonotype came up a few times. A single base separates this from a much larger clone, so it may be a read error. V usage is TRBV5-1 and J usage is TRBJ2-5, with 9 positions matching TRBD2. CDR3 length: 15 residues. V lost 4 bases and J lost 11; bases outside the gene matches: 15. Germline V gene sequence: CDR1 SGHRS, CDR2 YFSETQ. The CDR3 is CASSPAGTSYNEQYF. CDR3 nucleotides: TGCGCCAGCAGCCCGGCCGGGACTAGCTACAATGAGCAGTACTTC.

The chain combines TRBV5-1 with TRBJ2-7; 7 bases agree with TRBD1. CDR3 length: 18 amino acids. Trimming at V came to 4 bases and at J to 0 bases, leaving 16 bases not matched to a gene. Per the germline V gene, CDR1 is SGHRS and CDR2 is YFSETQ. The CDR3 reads CASSPFLGDRAISYEQYF. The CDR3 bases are TGCGCCAGCAGCCCCTTTCTTGGAGACAGGGCCATCTCCTACGAGCAGTACTTC.

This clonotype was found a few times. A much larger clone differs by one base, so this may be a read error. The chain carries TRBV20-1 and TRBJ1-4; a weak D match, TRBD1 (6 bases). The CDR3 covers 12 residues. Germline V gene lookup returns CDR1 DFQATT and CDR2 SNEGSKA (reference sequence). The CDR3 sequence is CSASRGGEKRFF. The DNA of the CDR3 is TGCAGTGCTAGCAGGGGCGGCGAAAAACGGTTTTTT.

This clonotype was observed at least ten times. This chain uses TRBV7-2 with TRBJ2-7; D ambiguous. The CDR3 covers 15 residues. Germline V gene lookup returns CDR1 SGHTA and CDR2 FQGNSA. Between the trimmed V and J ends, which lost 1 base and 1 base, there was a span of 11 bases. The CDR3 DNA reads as TGTGCCAGCAGCTTAGAAGTACTCCTGTCCTACGAGCAGTACTTC. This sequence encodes CASSLEVLLSYEQYF. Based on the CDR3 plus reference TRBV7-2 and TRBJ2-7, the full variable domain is GAGVSQSPSNKVTEKGKDVELRCDPISGHTALYWYRQSLGQGLEFLIYFQGNSAPDKSGLPSDRFSAERTGGSVSTLTIQRTQQEDSAVYLCASSLEVLLSYEQYFGPGTRLTVT.

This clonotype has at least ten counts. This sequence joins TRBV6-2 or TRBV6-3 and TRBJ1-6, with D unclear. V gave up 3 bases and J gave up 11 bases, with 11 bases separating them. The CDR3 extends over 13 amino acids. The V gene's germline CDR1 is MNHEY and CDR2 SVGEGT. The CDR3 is CASSYEARAPLHF. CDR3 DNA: TGTGCCAGCAGTTATGAGGCGAGAGCACCCCTCCACTTT.

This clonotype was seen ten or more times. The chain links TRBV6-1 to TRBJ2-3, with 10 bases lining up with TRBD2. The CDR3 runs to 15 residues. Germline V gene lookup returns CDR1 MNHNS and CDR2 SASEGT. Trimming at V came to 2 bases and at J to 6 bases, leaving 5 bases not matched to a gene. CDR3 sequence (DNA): TGTGCCAGCAGTGAACCCGGTAGCGGGGGGGATACGCAGTATTTT. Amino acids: CASSEPGSGGDTQYF.

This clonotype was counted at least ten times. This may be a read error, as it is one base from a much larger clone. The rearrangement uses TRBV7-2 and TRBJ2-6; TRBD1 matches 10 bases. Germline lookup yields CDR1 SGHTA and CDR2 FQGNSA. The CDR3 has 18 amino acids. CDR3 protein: CASSSHRQGASGANVRTF. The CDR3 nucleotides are TGTGCCAGCAGCTCCCATCGACAGGGGGCGTCTGGGGCCAACGTCCGGACTTTC.

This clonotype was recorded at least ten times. The CDR3 protein is CSARHIAGSYEQYF. For the CDR3, the DNA is TGCAGTGCTAGGCACATAGCGGGGAGCTACGAGCAGTACTTC. The chain combines TRBV20-1 with TRBJ2-7; TRBD2 aligns across 8 bases. Germline loops: CDR1 DFQATT, CDR2 SNEGSKA (reference sequence). This CDR3 comprises 14 residues. J gave up 3 bases and V 3 bases, and 7 bases lay outside the gene matches.

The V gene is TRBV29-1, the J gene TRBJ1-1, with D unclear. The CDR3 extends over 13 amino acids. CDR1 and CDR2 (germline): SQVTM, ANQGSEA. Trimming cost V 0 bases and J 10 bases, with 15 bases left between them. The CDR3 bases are TGCAGCGTTGAAGATGATTTAAGGCAAGGAGCTTTCTTT. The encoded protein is CSVEDDLRQGAFF.